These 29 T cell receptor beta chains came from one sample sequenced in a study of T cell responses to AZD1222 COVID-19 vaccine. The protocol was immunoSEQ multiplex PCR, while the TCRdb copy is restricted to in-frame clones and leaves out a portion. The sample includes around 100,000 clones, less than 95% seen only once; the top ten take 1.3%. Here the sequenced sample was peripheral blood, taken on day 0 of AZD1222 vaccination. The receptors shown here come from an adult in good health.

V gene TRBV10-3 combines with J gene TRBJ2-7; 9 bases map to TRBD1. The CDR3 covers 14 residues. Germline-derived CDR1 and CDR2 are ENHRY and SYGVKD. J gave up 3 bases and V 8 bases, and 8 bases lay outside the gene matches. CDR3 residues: CAIQLGQGSYEQYF. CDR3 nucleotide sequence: TGTGCCATCCAATTGGGACAGGGAAGCTACGAGCAGTACTTC.

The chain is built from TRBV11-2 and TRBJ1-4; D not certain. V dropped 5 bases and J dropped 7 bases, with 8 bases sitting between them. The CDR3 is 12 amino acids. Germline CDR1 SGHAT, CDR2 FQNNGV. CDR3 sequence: CASSRGGEKLFF. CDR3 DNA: TGTGCCAGCAGCCGCGGCGGTGAAAAACTGTTTTTT.

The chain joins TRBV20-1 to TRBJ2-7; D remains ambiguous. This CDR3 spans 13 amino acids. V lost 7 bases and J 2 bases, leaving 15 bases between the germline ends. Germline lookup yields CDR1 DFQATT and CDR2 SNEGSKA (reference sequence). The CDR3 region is CSVSEFRTYEQYF. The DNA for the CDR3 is TGCAGTGTGAGTGAGTTTCGAACCTACGAGCAGTACTTC.

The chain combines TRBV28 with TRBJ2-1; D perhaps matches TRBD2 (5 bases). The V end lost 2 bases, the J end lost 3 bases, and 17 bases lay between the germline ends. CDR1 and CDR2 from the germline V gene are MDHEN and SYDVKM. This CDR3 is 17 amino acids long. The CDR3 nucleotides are TGTGCCAGCAGTTTAGGTTTCGGATCGCGGGTCTACAATGAGCAGTTCTTC. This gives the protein CASSLGFGSRVYNEQFF.

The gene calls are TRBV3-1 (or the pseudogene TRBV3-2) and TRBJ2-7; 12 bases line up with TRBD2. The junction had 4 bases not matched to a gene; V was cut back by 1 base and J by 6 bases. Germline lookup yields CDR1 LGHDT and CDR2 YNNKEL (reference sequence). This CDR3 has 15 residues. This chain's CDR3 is CASSQAASGGAEQYF. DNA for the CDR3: TGTGCCAGCAGCCAAGCGGCTAGCGGGGGGGCCGAGCAGTACTTC.

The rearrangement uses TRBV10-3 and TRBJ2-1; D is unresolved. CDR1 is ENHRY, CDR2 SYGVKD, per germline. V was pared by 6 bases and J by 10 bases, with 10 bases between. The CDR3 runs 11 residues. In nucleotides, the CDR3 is TGTGCCATCAGGGACCTCATAGAGCAGTTCTTC. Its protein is CAIRDLIEQFF.

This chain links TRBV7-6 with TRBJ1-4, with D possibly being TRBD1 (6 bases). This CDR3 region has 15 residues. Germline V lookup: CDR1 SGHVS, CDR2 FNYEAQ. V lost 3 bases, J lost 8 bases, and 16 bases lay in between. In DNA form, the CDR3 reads TGTGCCAGCAGCTTGGGAGGGGACGGGGGCGAAAAACTGTTTTTT. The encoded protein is CASSLGGDGGEKLFF.

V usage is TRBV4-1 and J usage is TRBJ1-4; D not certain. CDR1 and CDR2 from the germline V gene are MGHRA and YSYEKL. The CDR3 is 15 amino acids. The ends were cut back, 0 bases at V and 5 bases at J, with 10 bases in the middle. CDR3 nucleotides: TGCGCCAGCAGCCAAGAAATCAGAAGAAATGAAAAACTGTTTTTT. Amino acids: CASSQEIRRNEKLFF.

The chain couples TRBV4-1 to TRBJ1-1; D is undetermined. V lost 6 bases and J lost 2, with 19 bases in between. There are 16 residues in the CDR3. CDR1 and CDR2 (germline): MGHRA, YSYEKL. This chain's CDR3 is CASSLLPGEGNTEAFF. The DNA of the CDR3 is TGCGCCAGCAGTCTACTCCCTGGGGAGGGTAACACTGAAGCTTTCTTT.

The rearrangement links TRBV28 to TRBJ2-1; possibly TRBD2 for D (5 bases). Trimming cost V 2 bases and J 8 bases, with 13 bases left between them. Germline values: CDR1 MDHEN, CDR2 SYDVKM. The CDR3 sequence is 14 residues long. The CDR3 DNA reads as TGTGCCAGCAGTTTAAACGAGGGTTACTATGAGCAGTTCTTC. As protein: CASSLNEGYYEQFF.

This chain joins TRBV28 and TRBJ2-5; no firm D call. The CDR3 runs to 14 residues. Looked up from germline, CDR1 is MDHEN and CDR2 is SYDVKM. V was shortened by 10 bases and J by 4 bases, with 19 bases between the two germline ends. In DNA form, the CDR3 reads TGTGCCACAGCCAGCACTATTAGAGGAGAGACCCAGTACTTC. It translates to CATASTIRGETQYF.

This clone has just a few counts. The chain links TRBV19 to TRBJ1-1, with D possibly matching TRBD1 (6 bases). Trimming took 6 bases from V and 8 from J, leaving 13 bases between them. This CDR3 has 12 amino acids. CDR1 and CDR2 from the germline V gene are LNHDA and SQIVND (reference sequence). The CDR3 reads CASRISTGEAFF. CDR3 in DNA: TGTGCCAGTAGAATATCGACAGGAGAAGCTTTCTTT.

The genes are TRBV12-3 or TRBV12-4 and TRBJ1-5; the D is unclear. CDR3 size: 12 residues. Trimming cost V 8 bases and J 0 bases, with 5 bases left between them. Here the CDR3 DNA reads TGTGCCAGCGCCCTTAGCAATCAGCCCCAGCATTTT. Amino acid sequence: CASALSNQPQHF.

This CDR3 reads CATSSGDRGYGYTF. CDR3 bases: TGTGCCACCAGCAGCGGTGACAGGGGGTATGGCTACACCTTC. The chain joins TRBV15 to TRBJ1-2; 9 positions match TRBD1. This CDR3 comprises 14 residues. Losses at the gene ends were 3 bases for V and 5 bases for J; bases not matched to a gene: 4. Germline CDR1 reads LNHNV; CDR2 reads YYDKDF (reference sequence).

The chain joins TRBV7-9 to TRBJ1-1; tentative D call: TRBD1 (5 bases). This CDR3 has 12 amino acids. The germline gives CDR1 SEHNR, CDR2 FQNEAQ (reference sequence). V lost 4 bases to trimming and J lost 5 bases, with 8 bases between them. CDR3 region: CASSWAGTEAFF. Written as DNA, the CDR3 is TGTGCCAGCAGCTGGGCAGGGACTGAAGCTTTCTTT.

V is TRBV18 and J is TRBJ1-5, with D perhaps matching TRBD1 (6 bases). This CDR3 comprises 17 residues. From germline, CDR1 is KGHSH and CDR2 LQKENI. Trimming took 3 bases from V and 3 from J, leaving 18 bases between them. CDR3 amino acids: CASSPPGDRSTNQPQHF. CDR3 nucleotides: TGTGCCAGCTCACCCCCAGGGGACCGATCAACCAATCAGCCCCAGCATTTT.

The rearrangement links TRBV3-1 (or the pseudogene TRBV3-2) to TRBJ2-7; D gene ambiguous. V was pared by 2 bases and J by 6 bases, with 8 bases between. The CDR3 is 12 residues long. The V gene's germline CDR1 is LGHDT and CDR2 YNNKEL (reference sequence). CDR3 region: CASSQQRGEQYF. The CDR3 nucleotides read TGTGCCAGCAGCCAACAAAGAGGCGAGCAGTACTTC.

Here the CDR3 DNA reads TGCAGCGCCGGCGGGGGACAGCTATCGCCATTCTTC. Protein product: CSAGGGQLSPFF. The chain uses TRBV29-1 and TRBJ2-1; D is perhaps TRBD1 or TRBD2 (7 bases each). CDR1 and CDR2 from the germline V gene are SQVTM and ANQGSEA. CDR3 length: 12 amino acids. The V end was cut by 7 bases, the J end by 16 bases, with 23 bases between.

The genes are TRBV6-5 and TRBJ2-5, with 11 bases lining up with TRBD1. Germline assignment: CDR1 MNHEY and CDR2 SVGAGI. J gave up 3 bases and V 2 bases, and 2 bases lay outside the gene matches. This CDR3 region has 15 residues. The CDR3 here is CASSYGGQGEETQYF. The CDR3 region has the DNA TGTGCCAGCAGTTACGGGGGACAGGGGGAAGAGACCCAGTACTTC.

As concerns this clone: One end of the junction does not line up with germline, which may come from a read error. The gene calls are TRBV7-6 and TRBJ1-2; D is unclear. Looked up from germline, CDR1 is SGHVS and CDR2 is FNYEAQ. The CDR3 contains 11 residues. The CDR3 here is CASSRQIPVVF. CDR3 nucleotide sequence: TGTGCCAGCAGCAGACAAATCCCCGTTGTATTC.

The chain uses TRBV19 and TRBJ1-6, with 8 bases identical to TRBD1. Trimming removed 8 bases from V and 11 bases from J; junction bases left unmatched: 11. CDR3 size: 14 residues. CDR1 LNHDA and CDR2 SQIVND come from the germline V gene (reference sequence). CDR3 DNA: TGTGCCAGTTCGCCCCCGGGACAGGACCCACCCCTCCACTTT. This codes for CASSPPGQDPPLHF.

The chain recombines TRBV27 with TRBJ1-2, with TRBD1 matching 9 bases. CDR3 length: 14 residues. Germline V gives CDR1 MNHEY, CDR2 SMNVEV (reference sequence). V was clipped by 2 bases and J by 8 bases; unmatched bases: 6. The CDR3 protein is CASSLLTGGTGYTF. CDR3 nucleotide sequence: TGTGCCAGCAGTTTACTTACAGGGGGCACGGGCTACACCTTC.

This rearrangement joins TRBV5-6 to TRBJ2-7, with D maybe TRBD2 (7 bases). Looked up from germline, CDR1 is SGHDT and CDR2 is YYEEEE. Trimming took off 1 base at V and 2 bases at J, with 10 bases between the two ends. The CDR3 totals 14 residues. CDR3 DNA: TGTGCCAGCAGCTTGTGGGGGGGCGCCTACGAGCAGTACTTC. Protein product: CASSLWGGAYEQYF.

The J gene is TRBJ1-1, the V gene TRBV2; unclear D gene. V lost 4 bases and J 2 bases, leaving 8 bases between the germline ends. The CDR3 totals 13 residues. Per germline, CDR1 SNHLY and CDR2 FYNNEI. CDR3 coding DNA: TGTGCCAGCAGTGGGGCAGGCAACACTGAAGCTTTCTTT. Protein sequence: CASSGAGNTEAFF.

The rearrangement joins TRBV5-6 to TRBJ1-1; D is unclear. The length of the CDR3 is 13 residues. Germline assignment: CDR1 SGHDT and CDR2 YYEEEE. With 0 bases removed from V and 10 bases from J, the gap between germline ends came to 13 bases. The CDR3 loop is CASSLEVIGGAFF. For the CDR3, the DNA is TGTGCCAGCAGCTTGGAAGTAATCGGTGGAGCTTTCTTT.

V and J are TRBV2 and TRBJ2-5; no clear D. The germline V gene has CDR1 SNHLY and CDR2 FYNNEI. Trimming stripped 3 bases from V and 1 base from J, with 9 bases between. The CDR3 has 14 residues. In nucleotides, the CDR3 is TGTGCCAGCAGTGACCCAGAGATCCAAGAGACCCAGTACTTC. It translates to CASSDPEIQETQYF.

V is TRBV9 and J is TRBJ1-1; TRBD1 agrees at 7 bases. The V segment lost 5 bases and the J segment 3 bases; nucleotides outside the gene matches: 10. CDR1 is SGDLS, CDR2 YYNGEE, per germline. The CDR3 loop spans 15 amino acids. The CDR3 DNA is TGTGCCAGCAGTAGGACAGGTCGGGCGGACACTGAAGCTTTCTTT. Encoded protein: CASSRTGRADTEAFF.

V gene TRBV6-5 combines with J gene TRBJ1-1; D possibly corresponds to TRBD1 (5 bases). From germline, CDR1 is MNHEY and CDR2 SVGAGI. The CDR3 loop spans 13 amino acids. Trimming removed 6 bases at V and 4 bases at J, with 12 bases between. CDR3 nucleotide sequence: TGTGCCAGCAGCGGAGTGGGGGGCACTGAAGCTTTCTTT. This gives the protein CASSGVGGTEAFF.

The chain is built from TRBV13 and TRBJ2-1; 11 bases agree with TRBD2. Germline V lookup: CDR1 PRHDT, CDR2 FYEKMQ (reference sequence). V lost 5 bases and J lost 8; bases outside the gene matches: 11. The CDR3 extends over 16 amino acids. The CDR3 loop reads CASSLVRTSGRDEQFF. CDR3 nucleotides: TGTGCCAGCAGCCTAGTCCGGACTAGCGGGCGGGATGAGCAGTTCTTC.